These 14 T cell receptor beta chains share one sample of origin, sequenced in a study of blood T cell repertoires in COVID-19. This table comes from immunoSEQ multiplex PCR, and its TCRdb copy is limited to in-frame clones, with some not included. The sample contains 130,000 to 150,000 clones, approximately 85% of which appear only once. Sequencing was performed on peripheral blood. The origin of the receptors is a woman aged 55-70 years with COVID-19, enrolled during active disease.

This clone was picked up a small number of times. The rearrangement uses TRBV11-2 and TRBJ2-7; 9 bases are shared with TRBD1. J was trimmed by 2 bases and V by 6 bases; bases with no gene match: 5. In germline, CDR1 is SGHAT, CDR2 FQNNGV. CDR3 length: 14 residues. DNA of the CDR3: TGTGCCAGCAGTAGTAGGACAGGGGCCTACGAGCAGTACTTC. Translated, it gives CASSSRTGAYEQYF.

This sequence joins TRBV29-1 and TRBJ1-1, with TRBD1 as a possible D gene (5 bases). The CDR3 spans 12 residues. Trimming took off 7 bases at V and 3 bases at J, with 12 bases between the two ends. In germline, CDR1 is SQVTM, CDR2 ANQGSEA. CDR3 sequence: CSGGWGDTEAFF. CDR3 coding DNA: TGCAGCGGGGGTTGGGGGGACACTGAAGCTTTCTTT.

J is TRBJ2-5 and V is TRBV11-1; 10 bases map to TRBD1. The CDR3 totals 15 residues. V was pared by 5 bases and J by 4 bases, with 7 bases of the junction left unmatched. The V gene's germline CDR1 is SGHAT and CDR2 FQDESV (reference sequence). CDR3 nucleotide sequence: TGTGCCAGCAGCACCTACAGGGACAGGGGAGAGACCCAGTACTTC. It encodes CASSTYRDRGETQYF.

The rearrangement links TRBV9 to TRBJ1-2; D unresolved. Looked up from germline, CDR1 is SGDLS and CDR2 is YYNGEE. Trimming took off 4 bases at V and 4 bases at J, with 20 bases between the two ends. The CDR3 is 16 residues long. The CDR3 DNA reads TGTGCCAGCAGCCCCCCGAACGGGGAGCTTACCTATGGCTACACCTTC. Protein sequence: CASSPPNGELTYGYTF.

The CDR3: CASSPPSSHRGNEKLFF. In DNA, the CDR3 is TGTGCCAGCTCACCACCGAGTAGTCACAGGGGAAATGAAAAACTGTTTTTT. The rearrangement links TRBV18 to TRBJ1-4, with TRBD1 identical over 7 bases. From germline, CDR1 is KGHSH and CDR2 LQKENI. This CDR3 has 17 amino acids. Trimming took 0 bases from V and 5 from J; bases not matched to a gene: 9. Variable domain in full (rest from reference TRBV18 and TRBJ1-4): NAGVMQNPRHLVRRRGQEARLRCSPMKGHSHVYWYRQLPEEGLKFMVYLQKENIIDESGMPKERFSAEFPKEGPSILRIQQVVRGDSAAYFCASSPPSSHRGNEKLFFGSGTQLSVL.

The V call is TRBV18, the J call TRBJ2-3; D gene uncertain. Germline V CDR1 and CDR2: KGHSH, LQKENI. V was clipped by 0 bases and J by 2 bases, with 6 bases between them. The CDR3 totals 14 residues. This CDR3 reads CASSPPTPTDTQYF. DNA of the CDR3: TGTGCCAGCTCACCACCAACACCCACAGATACGCAGTATTTT.

The rearrangement uses TRBV9 and TRBJ1-6; D is possibly TRBD1 (6 bases). Germline assignment: CDR1 SGDLS and CDR2 YYNGEE. The V end lost 4 bases, the J end lost 6 bases, and 11 bases lay between the germline ends. The length of the CDR3 is 14 residues. CDR3 amino acids: CASSLRGGNSPLHF. The CDR3 DNA sequence: TGTGCCAGCAGCCTGAGAGGGGGTAATTCACCCCTCCACTTT.

The chain has TRBV3-1 (or the pseudogene TRBV3-2) and TRBJ1-5, with 7 bases aligning to TRBD1. This CDR3 comprises 16 residues. The V gene's germline CDR1 is LGHDT and CDR2 YNNKEL (reference sequence). V was pared by 3 bases and J by 7 bases, with 12 bases of the junction left unmatched. The CDR3: CASSHTAQGFIQPQHF. Written as DNA, the CDR3 is TGTGCCAGCAGCCATACGGCACAGGGGTTCATCCAGCCCCAGCATTTT.

V gene TRBV27 combines with J gene TRBJ2-7; 9 bases align to TRBD2. Germline V lookup: CDR1 MNHEY, CDR2 SMNVEV (reference sequence). The junction had 12 bases not matched to a gene; V was cut back by 5 bases and J by 7 bases. CDR3 length: 15 amino acids. CDR3 residues: CASSPQGGGAGEQYF. Here the CDR3 DNA reads TGTGCCAGCAGTCCCCAAGGCGGGGGGGCAGGGGAGCAGTACTTC.

This clone was observed once. This chain links TRBV19 with TRBJ1-1, with no clear D. The V end was cut by 8 bases, the J end by 10 bases, with 23 bases between. This CDR3 has 14 amino acids. CDR1 is LNHDA and CDR2 is SQIVND in the germline V gene (reference sequence). CDR3 in amino acids: CASSLAAWVGGAFF. The CDR3 region has the DNA TGTGCCAGTTCCCTCGCCGCCTGGGTCGGCGGAGCTTTCTTT.

V usage is TRBV10-2 and J usage is TRBJ1-5, with TRBD1 matching 8 bases. Germline lookup yields CDR1 WSHSY and CDR2 SAAADI. The ends lost 6 bases at V and 6 bases at J; junction bases unmatched: 10. The CDR3 runs to 15 residues. DNA for the CDR3: TGCGCCAGCAGACCCACGCCAGGGGGCGGTCAGCCCCAGCATTTT. Its translation: CASRPTPGGGQPQHF.

This chain links TRBV12-3 or TRBV12-4 with TRBJ1-1; a weak D match, TRBD1 (6 bases). The CDR3 totals 13 residues. V was cut by 8 bases and J by 1 base, with 11 bases left in between. CDR3 sequence: CASQGTANTEAFF. The CDR3 DNA sequence: TGTGCCAGCCAGGGGACGGCGAACACTGAAGCTTTCTTT.

This chain links TRBV4-1 with TRBJ1-2, with D possibly TRBD1 on 6 matching bases. This CDR3 has 15 amino acids. With 4 bases removed from V and 5 bases from J, the gap between germline ends came to 17 bases. The V gene's germline CDR1 is MGHRA and CDR2 YSYEKL. The CDR3 loop reads CASSPPGGLDYGYTF. DNA for the CDR3: TGCGCCAGCAGCCCTCCGGGGGGCCTGGATTATGGCTACACCTTC.

This chain joins TRBV7-9 and TRBJ2-1, with 9 bases aligning to TRBD1. The CDR3 runs 15 residues. Germline V lookup: CDR1 SEHNR, CDR2 FQNEAQ (reference sequence). V shed 4 bases and J 6 bases; nucleotides not matched to a gene: 7. CDR3 amino acids: CASSSRDRDSNEQFF. The CDR3 DNA follows: TGTGCCAGCAGCTCCCGGGACAGGGACTCCAATGAGCAGTTCTTC.